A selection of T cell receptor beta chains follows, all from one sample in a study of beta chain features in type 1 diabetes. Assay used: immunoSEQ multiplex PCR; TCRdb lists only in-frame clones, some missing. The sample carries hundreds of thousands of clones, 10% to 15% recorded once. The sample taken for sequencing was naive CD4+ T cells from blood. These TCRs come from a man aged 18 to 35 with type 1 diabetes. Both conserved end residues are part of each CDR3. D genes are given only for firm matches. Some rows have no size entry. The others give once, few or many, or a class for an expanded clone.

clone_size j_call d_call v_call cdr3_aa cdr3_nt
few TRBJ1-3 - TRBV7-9 CASSLGASGNTIYF TGTGCCAGCAGCTTGGGGGCCTCTGGAAACACCATATATTTT
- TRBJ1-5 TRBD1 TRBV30 CAWSVRGRGRMNQPQHF TGTGCCTGGAGTGTACGGGGCAGGGGGCGTATGAATCAGCCCCAGCATTTT
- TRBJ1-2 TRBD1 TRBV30 CAWSFGTGLGYTF TGTGCCTGGAGTTTTGGGACAGGGTTAGGCTACACCTTC
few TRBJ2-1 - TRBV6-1 CASTRESSYNEQFF TGTGCCAGCACCCGGGAGAGCTCCTACAATGAGCAGTTCTTC
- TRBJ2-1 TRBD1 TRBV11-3 CASSFTGQGLTYNEQFF TGTGCCAGCAGCTTTACGGGACAGGGGTTAACCTACAATGAGCAGTTCTTC
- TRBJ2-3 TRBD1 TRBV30 CAWRRGQGNTDTQYF TGTGCCTGGAGAAGGGGACAGGGGAACACAGATACGCAGTATTTT
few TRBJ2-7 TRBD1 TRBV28 CASSFVAGGLYEQYF TGTGCCAGCAGTTTTGTAGCAGGGGGCCTCTACGAGCAGTACTTC
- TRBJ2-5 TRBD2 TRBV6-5 CASSLGGAQYF TGTGCCAGCAGCCTCGGGGGGGCCCAGTACTTC
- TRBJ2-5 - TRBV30 CAWSSSSKTQYF TGTGCCTGGAGTTCTAGCTCTAAGACCCAGTACTTC
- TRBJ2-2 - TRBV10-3 CAINWANTGELFF TGTGCCATCAACTGGGCGAACACCGGGGAGCTGTTTTTT
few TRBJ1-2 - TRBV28 CASSQLGREANYGYTF TGTGCCAGCAGTCAACTAGGACGGGAAGCTAACTATGGCTACACCTTC
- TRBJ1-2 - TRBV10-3 CAITTDSRYGYTF TGTGCCATCACCACCGACTCCCGGTATGGCTACACCTTC
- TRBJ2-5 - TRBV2 CASSPDSQETQYF TGTGCCAGCAGTCCAGACAGCCAAGAGACCCAGTACTTC
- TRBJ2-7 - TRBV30 CAWGTVSSYEQYF TGTGCCTGGGGTACAGTTAGCTCCTACGAGCAGTACTTC
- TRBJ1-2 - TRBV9 CASSVGPGGPTNYGYTF TGTGCCAGCAGCGTAGGACCCGGCGGGCCGACTAACTATGGCTACACCTTC
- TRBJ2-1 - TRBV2 CASSTPSSTYNEQFF TGTGCCAGCAGCACCCCCTCCAGTACCTACAATGAGCAGTTCTTC
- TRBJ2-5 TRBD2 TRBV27 CASSLLAGLQETQYF TGTGCCAGCAGCTTACTAGCGGGGCTCCAAGAGACCCAGTACTTC
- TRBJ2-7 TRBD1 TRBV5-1 CASSSRDSSYEQYF TGCGCCAGCAGCTCCCGGGACAGCTCCTACGAGCAGTACTTC
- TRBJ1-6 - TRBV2 CASSDPPGRNSPLHF TGTGCCAGCAGTGACCCCCCAGGGCGTAATTCACCCCTCCACTTT
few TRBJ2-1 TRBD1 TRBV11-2 CASTWTGGAHKVQFF TGTGCCAGCACCTGGACAGGGGGCGCCCATAAGGTGCAGTTCTTC
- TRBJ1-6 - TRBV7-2 CASSRTPRSSYNSPLHF TGTGCCAGCAGCCGTACACCTCGGAGCTCCTATAATTCACCCCTCCACTTT
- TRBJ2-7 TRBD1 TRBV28 CASSSGQGNEQYF TGTGCCAGCAGTTCGGGACAGGGGAACGAGCAGTACTTC
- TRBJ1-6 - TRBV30 CAWTTGKVDSYNSPLHF TGTGCCTGGACAACAGGGAAGGTTGACTCCTATAATTCACCCCTCCACTTT
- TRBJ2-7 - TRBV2 CASSDGRYRYEQYF TGTGCCAGCAGTGACGGCAGGTATCGCTACGAGCAGTACTTC
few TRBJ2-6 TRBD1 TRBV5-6 CASSSGPGQSKSGANVLTF TGTGCCAGCAGCTCGGGACCGGGACAGTCTAAATCTGGGGCCAACGTCCTGACTTTC
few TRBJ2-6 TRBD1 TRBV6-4 CASSDWGQGHPDGANVLTF TGTGCCAGCAGTGACTGGGGACAGGGGCACCCGGACGGGGCCAACGTCCTGACTTTC
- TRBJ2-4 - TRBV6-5 CASSYGRGVTENIQYF TGTGCCAGCAGTTACGGCAGGGGGGTAACGGAAAACATTCAGTACTTC
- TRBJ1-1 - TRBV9 CASSVVGVSEAFF TGTGCCAGCAGCGTCGTAGGGGTTAGTGAAGCTTTCTTT
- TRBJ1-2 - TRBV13 CASSLGAADRSYGYTF TGTGCCAGCAGCTTAGGTGCGGCAGACCGATCCTATGGCTACACCTTC
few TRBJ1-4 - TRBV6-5 CASSPGWGKLFF TGTGCCAGCAGCCCGGGATGGGGAAAACTGTTTTTT
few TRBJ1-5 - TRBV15 CATSRVGGYQPQHF TGTGCCACCAGCAGAGTCGGGGGTTATCAGCCCCAGCATTTT
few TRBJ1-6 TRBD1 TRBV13 CASSSDRARNNSPLHF TGTGCCAGCAGCTCGGACAGGGCAAGGAATAATTCACCCCTCCACTTT
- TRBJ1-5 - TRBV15 CATGGGQPQHF TGTGCCACGGGGGGCGGACAGCCCCAGCATTTT
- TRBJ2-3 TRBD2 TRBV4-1 CASSPLLGRGTDTQYF TGCGCCAGCAGCCCCCTACTAGGGAGGGGCACAGATACGCAGTATTTT
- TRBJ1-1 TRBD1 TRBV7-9 CASRTDRATEAFF TGTGCCAGCAGGACAGACAGGGCCACTGAAGCTTTCTTT
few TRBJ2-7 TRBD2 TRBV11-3 CASSTREGPGQYF TGTGCCAGCAGCACCCGGGAGGGGCCGGGGCAGTACTTC